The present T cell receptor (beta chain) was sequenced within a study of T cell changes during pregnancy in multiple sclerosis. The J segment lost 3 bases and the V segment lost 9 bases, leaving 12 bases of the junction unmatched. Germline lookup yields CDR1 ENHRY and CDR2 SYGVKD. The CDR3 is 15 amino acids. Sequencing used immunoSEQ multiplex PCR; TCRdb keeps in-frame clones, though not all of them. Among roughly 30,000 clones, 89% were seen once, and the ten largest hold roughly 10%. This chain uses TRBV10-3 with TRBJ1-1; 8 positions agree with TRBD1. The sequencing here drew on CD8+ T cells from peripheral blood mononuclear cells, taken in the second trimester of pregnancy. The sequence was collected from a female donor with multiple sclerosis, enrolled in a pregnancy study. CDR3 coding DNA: TGTGCCATTTTGGACCCAGGGGGCGGTTACACTGAAGCTTTCTTT. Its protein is CAILDPGGGYTEAFF.